These T cell receptor beta chains were read from a single sample in a study of CD8 T cells in Susac syndrome. Using its own MiXCR run on the immunoSEQ multiplex PCR reads, TCRdb lists one record per CDR3 protein. This table holds more than 150,000 distinct CDR3 sequences, over 85% found once. Sequenced sample: CD8+ T cells from PBMCs. The receptors come from a human donor with multiple sclerosis. The CDR3 runs from the conserved cysteine through the conserved F or W. The D gene is left open where the match is weak. The size entry is marked missing in some rows and otherwise reads once, few, many or a size class.

CDR3aa | v_gene | len | abundance | j_gene | d_gene
CASSLGQLYEQYF | TRBV28 | 13 | few | TRBJ2-7 | NA
CASREDAYEQYF | TRBV5-1 | 12 | NA | TRBJ2-7 | NA
CATATGFETQYF | TRBV15 | 12 | NA | TRBJ2-5 | TRBD1
CASSESVVEETQYF | TRBV2 | 14 | NA | TRBJ2-5 | NA
CASSPKVEGGQPQHF | TRBV4-3 | 15 | NA | TRBJ1-5 | NA
CASSLGTGGSAIQYF | TRBV5-1 | 15 | NA | TRBJ2-4 | TRBD1
CSAWDIRDNQPQHF | TRBV20-1 | 14 | NA | TRBJ1-5 | NA
CSAGPQHF | TRBV20-1 | 8 | NA | TRBJ1-5 | NA
CSAGDREKDTQYF | TRBV20-1 | 13 | NA | TRBJ2-3 | TRBD1
CASSMGVKGGGETQYF | TRBV2 | 16 | NA | TRBJ2-5 | NA
CASSLVSPGENNQPQHF | TRBV7-2 | 17 | NA | TRBJ1-5 | NA
CASSLGGGGTEAFF | TRBV27 | 14 | NA | TRBJ1-1 | NA
CASSADTLVGEKLFF | TRBV9 | 15 | NA | TRBJ1-4 | NA
CASSPPGPRVGVNTEAFF | TRBV12-3/TRBV12-4 | 18 | NA | TRBJ1-1 | NA
CASSPTLNEQFF | TRBV14 | 12 | NA | TRBJ2-1 | NA
CASSQGVINQPQHF | TRBV4-1 | 14 | once | TRBJ1-5 | NA
CASSVQAETEQFF | TRBV9 | 13 | NA | TRBJ2-1 | NA
CASSFGAMNTEAFF | TRBV13 | 14 | NA | TRBJ1-1 | NA
CSARGLAGGPLYEQYF | TRBV20-1 | 16 | NA | TRBJ2-7 | TRBD2
CSARRSGDFYEQYF | TRBV20-1 | 14 | once | TRBJ2-7 | NA
CAWSAGLRYTF | TRBV30 | 11 | NA | TRBJ1-2 | NA
CASSEGLEQFF | TRBV6-1 | 11 | NA | TRBJ2-1 | NA
CASSHGGGGTDTQYF | TRBV16 | 15 | NA | TRBJ2-3 | TRBD2
CASSLTAGGGNEAFF | TRBV12-3/TRBV12-4 | 15 | NA | TRBJ1-1 | NA
CSVPGNRGEQFF | TRBV29-1 | 12 | NA | TRBJ2-1 | NA
CASSYSEAPLHF | TRBV6-6 | 12 | NA | TRBJ1-6 | NA
CASSFWSALNEDYGYTF | TRBV12-1 | 17 | NA | TRBJ1-2 | NA
CAISESSGGAYEQYF | TRBV10-3 | 15 | NA | TRBJ2-7 | NA
CASSRSGALKDSPLHF | TRBV7-8 | 16 | NA | TRBJ1-6 | NA
CASKKGSSYEQYF | TRBV2 | 13 | NA | TRBJ2-7 | NA
CASSLPSGELFF | TRBV3-1 | 12 | NA | TRBJ2-2 | NA
CASHGAQETQYF | TRBV7-9 | 12 | NA | TRBJ2-5 | NA
CASSQVGTGHYGYTF | TRBV3-1 | 15 | NA | TRBJ1-2 | NA
CASSLDRGKSYGYTF | TRBV12-3/TRBV12-4 | 15 | NA | TRBJ1-2 | TRBD1
CASSLYGRSTDTQYF | TRBV7-9 | 15 | NA | TRBJ2-3 | NA
CASSFLSVSNYGYTF | TRBV11-2 | 15 | NA | TRBJ1-2 | NA
CASSYSSGAYNEQFF | TRBV6-2/TRBV6-3 | 15 | NA | TRBJ2-1 | NA
CSVGDRGSYEQYF | TRBV29-1 | 13 | NA | TRBJ2-7 | TRBD1
CASSPLVRSTANEQFF | TRBV3-1 | 16 | NA | TRBJ2-1 | NA
CASSPPGLAATDTQYF | TRBV7-9 | 16 | NA | TRBJ2-3 | TRBD2